This TCR beta chain was found in a study of T-cell memory formation after mild COVID-19 (dated by TCRdb to the early 2020s). In the study overall: TCR sequence clusters from the two donors were largely donor specific. Two young, previously healthy adult volunteers, one female and one male, were included in the cohort. In a couple of donors, T-cell clones that expanded and contracted after mild COVID-19 were tracked by sequencing TCRalpha and TCRbeta repertoires over time. The research as a whole found: From day 15 to 85, contracting clones showed balanced CD4/CD8 phenotypes, whereas a second wave of clones that expanded from day 15 to 37 leaned towards CD4+. Some responding clones were detected in pre-infection memory, suggesting pre-existing cross-reactive memory T cells joined the SARS-CoV-2 response. Whether the second-wave clones peaking on day 37 were SARS-CoV-2 specific was not confirmed. Contracting CD4+ clones were located mainly in the CM and EM memory subsets, whereas CD8+ clones were found to be enriched in EMRA. The study covered only a couple of mild cases, and larger cohorts including severe cases with pre-infection samples were considered necessary.

Ficoll-Paque density gradient centrifugation was the method used to isolate PBMCs. In the case of this clonotype: Its cognate antigen has yet to be identified. Per-nucleotide qualities are absent, and no much larger clonotype sits a single base away.

For sequencing, an Illumina NovaSeq 6000 was employed. TCRalpha and TCRbeta cDNA libraries were constructed by 5'RACE with constant-segment primers, with sample barcodes and unique molecular identifiers being introduced. Trizol reagent was used to extract RNA from every sample. Library amplification was performed in two PCR steps, and a second sample barcode and Illumina TruSeq adapters were introduced in the second step. Sequencing of the libraries was done on an Illumina NovaSeq, producing 2 x 150 bp paired-end reads. Per the source publication's procedure: With migec v1.2.7, reads were demultiplexed and then collapsed into UMI-guided consensus sequences. Using mixcr v2.1.11, UMI consensuses were aligned to TRA and TRB V and J templates and then assembled into clonotypes. A clonotype was counted as expanded or contracted only when both edgeR and NoisET called the clonotype significant, with the noise models trained on biological replicates. For edgeR calls, the cutoffs were a false discovery rate-adjusted p below 0.01 and a log2 fold-change threshold of 1. As an exploratory analysis of dynamics, max-normalized trajectories of the 1000 most abundant clonotypes were examined with PCA combined with hierarchical clustering. Separately sequenced CD4+ and CD8+ repertoires were used to assign the CD4 or CD8 phenotype of responding clones. TCRdb applied fastp at Q25 and MiXCR to the public reads, then kept only in-frame beta chains. Here each entry gathers all rows of one CDR3 protein and keeps the most common genes and DNA. Clone size and V and J calls follow TCRdb, not the original study. The sample records approximately 60,000 distinct CDR3 sequences, 8% to 9.5% of which are singletons. The ten largest make up less than 1.5% of the sample.

The specimen sequenced was PBMCs or a T cell subset sorted from them (not recorded which). This clonotype originated in a man in his late teens or twenties who had mild COVID-19 (a few samples of this study predate the infection). The sample titles of this study are shuffled in the database, so cell type and time point are left out; the donor was told from shared clones.

The CDR3 in this case is CASSQDGTGRFF. The bases are TGCGCCAGCAGCCAGGATGGGACAGGGCGGTTCTTC. The rearrangement joined TRBV5-1 to TRBJ2-1; a stretch of 9 junction bases matches TRBD1. From the cysteine up to the phenylalanine, the CDR3 has a length of 12 residues. Solely the CDR3 DNA is kept, with 36 bases framed from the first base. V is pruned by 4 bases and J by 15 bases, leaving 8 bases of the junction without a gene match. The CDR1 and CDR2 encoded by the germline V gene are SGHRS and YFSETQ.